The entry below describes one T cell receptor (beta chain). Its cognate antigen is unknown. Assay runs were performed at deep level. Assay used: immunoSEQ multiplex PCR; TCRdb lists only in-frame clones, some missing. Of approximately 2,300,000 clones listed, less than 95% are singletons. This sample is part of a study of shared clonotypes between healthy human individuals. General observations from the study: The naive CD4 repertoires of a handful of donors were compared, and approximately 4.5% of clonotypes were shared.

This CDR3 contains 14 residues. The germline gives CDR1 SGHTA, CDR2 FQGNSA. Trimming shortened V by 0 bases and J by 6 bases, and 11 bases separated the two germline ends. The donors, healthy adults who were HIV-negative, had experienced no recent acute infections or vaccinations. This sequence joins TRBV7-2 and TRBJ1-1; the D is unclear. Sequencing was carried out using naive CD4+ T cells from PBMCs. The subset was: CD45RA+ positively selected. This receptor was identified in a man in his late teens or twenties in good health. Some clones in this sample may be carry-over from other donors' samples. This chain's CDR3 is CASSLASGRPEAFF. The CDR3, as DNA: TGTGCCAGCAGCTTAGCGTCGGGTAGGCCTGAAGCTTTCTTT.